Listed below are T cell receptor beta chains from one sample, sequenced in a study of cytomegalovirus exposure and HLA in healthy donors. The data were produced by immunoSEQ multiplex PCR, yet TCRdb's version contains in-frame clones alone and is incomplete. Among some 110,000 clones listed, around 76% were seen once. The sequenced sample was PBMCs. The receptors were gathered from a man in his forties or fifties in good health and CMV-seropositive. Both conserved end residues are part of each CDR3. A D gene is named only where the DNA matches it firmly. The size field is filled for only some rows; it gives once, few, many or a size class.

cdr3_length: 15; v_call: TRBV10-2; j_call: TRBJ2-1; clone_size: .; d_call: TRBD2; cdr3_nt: TGCGCCAGCAGTGGGGGGCTAGCGGGAGGAGGAGAGCAGTTCTTC; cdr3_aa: CASSGGLAGGGEQFF
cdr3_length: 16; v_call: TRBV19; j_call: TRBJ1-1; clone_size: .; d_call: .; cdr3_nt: TGTGCCAGTAGTATAGATCGGACAGATAGGAACACTGAAGCTTTCTTT; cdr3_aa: CASSIDRTDRNTEAFF
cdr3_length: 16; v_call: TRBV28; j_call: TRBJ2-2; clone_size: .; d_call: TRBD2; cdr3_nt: TGTGCCAGCAGTTCGAGGACTAGCGGGGGGACCGGGGAGCTGTTTTTT; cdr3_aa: CASSSRTSGGTGELFF
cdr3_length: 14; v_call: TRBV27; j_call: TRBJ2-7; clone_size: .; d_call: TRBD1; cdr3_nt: TGTGCCAGCGCTCCGGGACAGGGCCCCTACGAGCAGTACTTC; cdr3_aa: CASAPGQGPYEQYF
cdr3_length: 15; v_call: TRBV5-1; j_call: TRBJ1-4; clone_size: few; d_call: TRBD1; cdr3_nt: TGCGCCAGCAGCTTCGGGGACAGGGGGCTAGAAGGACTGTTTTTT; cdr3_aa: CASSFGDRGLEGLFF
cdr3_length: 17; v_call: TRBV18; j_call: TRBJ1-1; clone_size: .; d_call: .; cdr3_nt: TGTGCCAGCTCACCGTACGCGGGAGACTACATGAACACTGAAGCTTTCTTT; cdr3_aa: CASSPYAGDYMNTEAFF
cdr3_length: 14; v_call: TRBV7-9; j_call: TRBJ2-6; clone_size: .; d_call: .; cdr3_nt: TGTGCCAGCAGCTTAGGGACAGACACCCTCAGCCTGACTTTC; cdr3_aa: CASSLGTDTLSLTF
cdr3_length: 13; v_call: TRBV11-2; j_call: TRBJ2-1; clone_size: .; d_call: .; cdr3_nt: TGTGCCAGCAGTTTAGGCCAACTAGGCGAGCAGTTCTTC; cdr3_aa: CASSLGQLGEQFF
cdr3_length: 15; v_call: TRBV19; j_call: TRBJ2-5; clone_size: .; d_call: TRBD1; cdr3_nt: TGTGCCAGTAGTGTCGGGACAGGGAGGTGGGAGACCCAGTACTTC; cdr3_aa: CASSVGTGRWETQYF
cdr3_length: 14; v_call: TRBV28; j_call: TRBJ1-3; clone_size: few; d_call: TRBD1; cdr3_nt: TGTGCCAGCTGGCAGGGGGCCCAAGGAAACACCATATATTTT; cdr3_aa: CASWQGAQGNTIYF
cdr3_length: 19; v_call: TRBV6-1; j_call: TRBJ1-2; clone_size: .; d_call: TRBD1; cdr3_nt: TGTGCCAGCAGTGAACAACCCGGGACAGGGGGCATTAAGGACTATGGCTACACCTTC; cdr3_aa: CASSEQPGTGGIKDYGYTF
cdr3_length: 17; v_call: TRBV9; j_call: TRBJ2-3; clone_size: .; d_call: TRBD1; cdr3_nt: TGTGCCAGCAGCGTAGGGGACAGGCCTACTAGCACAGATACGCAGTATTTT; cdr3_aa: CASSVGDRPTSTDTQYF
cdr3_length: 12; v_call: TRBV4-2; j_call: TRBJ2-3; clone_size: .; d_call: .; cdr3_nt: TGTGCCAGCAGCCATGAGCGTCGGGCGCAGTATTTT; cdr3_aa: CASSHERRAQYF
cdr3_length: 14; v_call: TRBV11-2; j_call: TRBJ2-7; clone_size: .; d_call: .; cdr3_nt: TGTGCCAGCAGCCGACCGACTAGCTCCTACGAGCAGTACTTC; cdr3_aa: CASSRPTSSYEQYF
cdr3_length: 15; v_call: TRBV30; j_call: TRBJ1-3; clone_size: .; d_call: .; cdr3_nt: TGTGCCTGGAGTTTGGGAGTGACCTCTGGAAACACCATATATTTT; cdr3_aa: CAWSLGVTSGNTIYF